The clone carrying this T cell receptor beta chain has a count of ten or more. The data originate from a study of T-cell reconstitution after alpha-beta-depleted transplantation in children. The germline V and J ends were trimmed by 3 bases and 0 bases, with 6 bases remaining between them. In germline, CDR1 is DFQATT, CDR2 SNEGSKA (reference sequence). The length of the CDR3 is 13 residues. The TCRbeta library incorporated unique molecular identifiers. Using its own MiXCR run on the PCR reads, TCRdb lists one record per CDR3 protein. The sample records hundreds of thousands of distinct CDR3 sequences, 16% being singletons.

The TCR sequence derives from a human donor who donated a stem cell graft to a child with acute myeloid leukemia. J is TRBJ1-3 and V is TRBV20-1; D possibly corresponds to TRBD1 (5 bases). This material consisted of PBMCs from the stem cell graft donor, taken from the stem cell graft. The CDR3 loop is CSASDSSGNTIYF. The DNA for the CDR3 is TGCAGTGCTAGCGACAGCTCTGGAAACACCATATATTTT.